This T cell receptor (beta chain) was found in a study of T-cell memory formation after mild COVID-19. About the study: TCR clusters were largely donor specific. Study-wide findings and caveats: Cross-reactive memory appears to have joined, as suggested by some responding clones showing up in pre-infection memory. A second wave expanding day 15 to 37 was CD4+-biased; contracting clones were balanced.

The CDR3 is made up of 12 amino acids. V lost 3 bases and J 2 bases, leaving 5 bases between the germline ends. TCRdb redid the calling of the 5' RACE reads with MiXCR, one entry per CDR3 protein. Counted here are about 110,000 distinct CDR3 sequences, 15% to 20% occurring once; the ten biggest clones make up roughly 5.5%. Note on this clonotype: What it binds is not known.

This rearrangement joins TRBV12-3 or TRBV12-4 to TRBJ2-7; perhaps TRBD2 as D (5 bases). The source material was PBMCs or a T cell subset sorted from them (not recorded which). The clonotype was recovered from a man between 18 and 29 years old who had mild COVID-19 (a few samples of this study predate the infection). Cell type and time point are not known. The CDR3 DNA follows: TGTGCCAGCAGTTTCGGGGCCTACGAGCAGTACTTC. Translating gives CASSFGAYEQYF.